This T cell receptor (beta chain) was identified during a study of blood T cell repertoires in COVID-19. In the study overall: Samples taken during acute and convalescent COVID-19 were collected in the United States, Italy and Spain. In each case, the material was cDNA or gDNA derived from T cells, B-cell-depleted T cells, or PBMCs.

Using immunoSEQ multiplex PCR, the repertoire was profiled, and TCRdb retains in-frame clones only, with some absent. The sample holds a few hundred thousand clones; 80% to 90% are singletons and the top ten take less than 11%. This CDR3 spans 17 amino acids. V was shortened by 5 bases and J by 5 bases, with 22 bases between the two germline ends. The germline CDR1 and CDR2 sequences are SGHTA and FQGNSA. Living in under 30 US areas, the participants were between about 18 and 90 years of age. Which cohort a participant joined came from the clinical history participants gave. The TCR comes from a woman younger than 30 who had recovered from COVID-19. The J gene is TRBJ2-1, the V gene TRBV7-2, with D perhaps TRBD2 (6 bases). Source material: PBMCs or T cells enriched from blood (not recorded which). CDR3 bases: TGTGCCAGCAGCCCCAGGAGGGCAGACTCCCTCAACAATGAGCAGTTCTTC. Translating gives CASSPRRADSLNNEQFF. The full variable domain, with the rest looked up from reference TRBV7-2 and TRBJ2-1, is GAGVSQSPSNKVTEKGKDVELRCDPISGHTALYWYRQSLGQGLEFLIYFQGNSAPDKSGLPSDRFSAERTGGSVSTLTIQRTQQEDSAVYLCASSPRRADSLNNEQFFGPGTRLTVL.